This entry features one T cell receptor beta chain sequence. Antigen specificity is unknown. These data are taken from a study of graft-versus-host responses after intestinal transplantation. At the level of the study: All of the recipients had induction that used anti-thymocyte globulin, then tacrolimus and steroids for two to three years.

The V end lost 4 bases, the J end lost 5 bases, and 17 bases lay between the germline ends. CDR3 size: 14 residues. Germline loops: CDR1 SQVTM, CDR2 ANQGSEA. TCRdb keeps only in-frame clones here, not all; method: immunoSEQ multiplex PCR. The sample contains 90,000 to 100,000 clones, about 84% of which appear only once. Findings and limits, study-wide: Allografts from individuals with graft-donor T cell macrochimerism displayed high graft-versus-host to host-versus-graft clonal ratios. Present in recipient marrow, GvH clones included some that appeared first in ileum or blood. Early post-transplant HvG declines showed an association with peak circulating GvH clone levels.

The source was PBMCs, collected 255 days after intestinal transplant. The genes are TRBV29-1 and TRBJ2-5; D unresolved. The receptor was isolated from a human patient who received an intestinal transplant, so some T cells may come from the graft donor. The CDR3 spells CSVGYAALGETQYF. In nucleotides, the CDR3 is TGCAGCGTTGGGTACGCGGCCCTCGGGGAGACCCAGTACTTC.